The T cell receptor beta chain under discussion was sequenced for a study of cytomegalovirus exposure and HLA in healthy donors. Points from the study as a whole: Cytomegalovirus-associated status was assigned to fewer than 200 TCR beta chains. Later analysis showed most CMV-associated TCR beta chains appearing HLA-restricted. TCR beta sequences reportedly predicted the HLA-A and HLA-B alleles of most subjects accurately.

Despite likely unrecorded immune exposures, the donors were nominally healthy at the time of sampling. 60 Vbeta and 13 Jbeta primers were used in PCR. Some clones are missing from TCRdb's copy, which holds only in-frame ones; the method was immunoSEQ multiplex PCR. The sample holds 130,000 to 150,000 clones. Note on this clone: Its antigen is undetermined.

In germline, CDR1 is SGHTA, CDR2 FQGTGA. V was cut by 1 base and J by 4 bases, with 10 bases left in between. The CDR3 has 15 amino acids. Sequenced sample: PBMCs. This clonotype originated in a male donor in good health and CMV-seronegative. The rearrangement joins TRBV7-3 to TRBJ2-2; a possible D gene is TRBD2 (6 bases). The CDR3 is CASSLIGGGTGELFF. The CDR3 DNA reads TGTGCCAGCAGCTTAATCGGGGGTGGCACCGGGGAGCTGTTTTTT.